Sequencing of this T cell receptor beta chain was carried out in a study of regulatory T cells in long-lasting Graves disease. CDR3 length equals 13 residues. J was trimmed by 4 bases and V by 7 bases; bases with no gene match: 7. This clonotype was seen at least ten times. Time point: newly diagnosed GD, antithyroid drugs for less than 3 months. Construction of the TCR library relied on RNA isolated from PBMCs. Graves' disease diagnoses used American Thyroid Association guidelines. Arm-PCR of CDR3 regions and iRepertoire HTBI primers were used to build TCR beta libraries. Via MiXCR, TCRdb re-called the multiplex PCR reads, giving one row per CDR3 protein. The sample comprises 580,000 or so distinct CDR3 sequences, 16% of which are singletons, and approximately 12% rests with the top ten. The same data also contributed to another study, on T cells in Graves' hyperthyroidism and ophthalmopathy.

V and J are TRBV12-3 or TRBV12-4 and TRBJ2-7; TRBD1 matches 7 bases. The clonotype originates from a man aged 18 to 29 with Graves disease. The sample in question was peripheral blood mononuclear cells (PBMCs), obtained at new diagnosis, from a patient treated with antithyroid drugs. The CDR3: CASTLQGSYEQYF. In DNA, the CDR3 is TGTGCCAGCACCCTACAGGGGTCGTACGAGCAGTACTTC.